This TCR beta chain was sequenced for a study of shared clonotypes between healthy human individuals. This CDR3 is 14 amino acids long. Trimming cost V 2 bases and J 8 bases; bases outside gene matches: 6. The germline gives CDR1 SGHNT, CDR2 YENEEA. Terminally differentiated effector memory CD45RA+ cells were left out of the naive CD8 fraction, which was CD45RO-negative and positively selected for CCR7. Adult donors, all healthy and HIV-negative, had no recent acute infections or vaccinations. Several immunoSEQ plates held equal portions of the genomic DNA taken from each subset. The table came from immunoSEQ multiplex PCR; TCRdb's copy has only in-frame clones and leaves some out. In the table there are around 1.9 million clones, about 93% of which are singletons.

The TCR sequence derives from a man between 18 and 35 years old in good health. Some clones in this sample may be carry-over from other donors' samples. Material: naive CD8+ T cells from PBMCs. The chain employs TRBV11-3 and TRBJ2-1, with 7 bases matching TRBD2. CDR3 in DNA: TGTGCCAGCAGCTTATGGGCGGGAGTCCATGAGCAGTTCTTC. Amino acids: CASSLWAGVHEQFF.